These 28 T cell receptor beta chains were sequenced from one sample in a study of T cells after yellow fever vaccination. TCRdb itself ran the 5' RACE reads through MiXCR, one entry per CDR3 protein. The data show 300,000 to 350,000 distinct CDR3 sequences, over 8.5% seen once. Sequenced here: CD4+ T cells sorted from PBMCs, sampled 45 days after the yellow fever booster vaccination. These receptors were obtained from a man between 18 and 29 years old who received the YFV17D yellow fever vaccine.

This CDR3 is CASRVGGGEQYF. The CDR3 nucleotides read TGTGCCAGCAGGGTGGGGGGAGGCGAGCAGTACTTC. The chain recombines TRBV2 with TRBJ2-7, with a possible D match to TRBD2 (6 bases). Germline CDR1 and CDR2: SNHLY and FYNNEI. Trimming stripped 6 bases from V and 6 bases from J, with 12 bases between. CDR3 length equals 12 residues.

This clonotype was counted a few times. The genes are TRBV5-4 and TRBJ2-7; D not certain. Deletions cut 7 bases from V and 7 bases from J, with 18 bases between. This CDR3 spans 13 amino acids. Germline CDR1 SGHNT, CDR2 YYREEE (reference sequence). Here the CDR3 DNA reads TGTGCCAGCGGGGTAGACCGTCCTAGGGAGCAGTACTTC. Its translation is CASGVDRPREQYF.

The V gene is TRBV4-3, the J gene TRBJ1-1; D possibly corresponds to TRBD1 (5 bases). Trimming took off 1 base at V and 5 bases at J, with 14 bases between the two ends. Germline-derived CDR1 and CDR2 are LGHNA and YSLEER. This CDR3 region has 15 residues. CDR3 sequence reads: CASSQAFLGGTEAFF. The CDR3 nucleotides are TGCGCCAGCAGCCAAGCTTTTTTGGGGGGAACTGAAGCTTTCTTT.

The table lists this clonotype with a few counts. V gene TRBV24-1 combines with J gene TRBJ1-5; 10 nucleotides agree with TRBD1. This CDR3 comprises 15 residues. Trimming took 2 bases from V and 5 from J; bases not matched to a gene: 2. Germline CDR1 is KGHDR and CDR2 is SFDVKD. CDR3 nucleotide sequence: TGTGCCACCAGTGATTCCGGGACAGGGGATCAGCCCCAGCATTTT. Translated, it gives CATSDSGTGDQPQHF.

The chain employs TRBV4-3 and TRBJ2-3; TRBD2 might be the D (7 bases). Germline V gives CDR1 LGHNA, CDR2 YSLEER. CDR3 length equals 16 residues. V dropped 0 bases and J dropped 2 bases, with 12 bases sitting between them. CDR3 protein: CASSQDGGTTTDTQYF. In DNA, the CDR3 is TGCGCCAGCAGCCAAGACGGGGGGACAACCACAGATACGCAGTATTTT.

This rearrangement joins TRBV5-1 to TRBJ1-1, with no clear D. The length of the CDR3 is 15 residues. The germline V and J ends were trimmed by 0 bases and 2 bases, with 11 bases remaining between them. The germline CDR1 and CDR2 sequences are SGHRS and YFSETQ. The CDR3 bases are TGCGCCAGCAGCTTGGGAGCAGAACCAAACACTGAAGCTTTCTTT. This encodes CASSLGAEPNTEAFF.

This clonotype has only a few counts. V is TRBV10-3 and J is TRBJ2-3, with a weak D call TRBD1 (6 bases). The CDR3 is 15 amino acids. CDR1 is ENHRY and CDR2 is SYGVKD in the germline V gene. Deletions cut 5 bases from V and 2 bases from J, with 14 bases between. The CDR3 DNA follows: TGTGCCATCAGTCGGACAGATAGAGACACAGATACGCAGTATTTT. It yields the protein CAISRTDRDTDTQYF.

This clonotype occurred a few times. The chain has TRBV7-9 and TRBJ2-1, with D possibly being TRBD2 (5 bases). The germline gives CDR1 SEHNR, CDR2 FQNEAQ (reference sequence). This CDR3 spans 13 amino acids. V lost 5 bases and J 7 bases, leaving 12 bases between the germline ends. The chain's CDR3 is CASSLKRENEQFF. The DNA of the CDR3 is TGTGCCAGCAGCCTTAAAAGGGAGAATGAGCAGTTCTTC.

V gene TRBV5-1 combines with J gene TRBJ2-7, with TRBD1 matching 8 bases. Germline V gene data show CDR1 as SGHRS and CDR2 as YFSETQ. Trimming took 5 bases from V and 3 from J; bases not matched to a gene: 7. The CDR3 loop spans 14 amino acids. CDR3 sequence (DNA): TGCGCCAGCAGACCGGGACAGGAGAACTACGAGCAGTACTTC. It translates to CASRPGQENYEQYF.

The genes are TRBV19 and TRBJ2-2; D is uncertain. Trimming left V 3 bases short and J 6 bases short, with 17 bases between. The CDR3 sequence is 16 residues long. Per the germline V gene, CDR1 is LNHDA and CDR2 is SQIVND (reference sequence). CDR3: CASSMRKGLTPGELFF. The CDR3 DNA is TGTGCCAGTAGTATGAGAAAGGGCCTGACTCCCGGGGAGCTGTTTTTT.

V is TRBV4-1 and J is TRBJ2-5, with unresolved D. CDR1 is MGHRA and CDR2 is YSYEKL in the germline V gene. V gave up 4 bases and J gave up 4 bases, with 19 bases separating them. The CDR3 consists of 16 residues. In DNA, the CDR3 is TGCGCCAGCAGCCGCAACGCTGGGAACGTTCCAGAGACCCAGTACTTC. The encoded protein is CASSRNAGNVPETQYF.

This clonotype was recorded many times. This rearrangement joins TRBV6-1 to TRBJ2-5; D call uncertain. CDR3 size: 12 residues. The germline CDR1 and CDR2 sequences are MNHNS and SASEGT. V lost 1 base and J 5 bases, leaving 5 bases between the germline ends. Here the CDR3 reads CASSEVVETQYF. In nucleotides, the CDR3 is TGTGCCAGCAGTGAAGTGGTGGAGACCCAGTACTTC.

This clonotype showed up just a few times. The rearrangement joins TRBV7-9 to TRBJ2-5; 10 nucleotides align to TRBD2. Germline CDR1 and CDR2: SEHNR and FQNEAQ (reference sequence). V shed 5 bases, J shed 5 bases, and the junction held 17 bases outside the gene matches. CDR3 length: 18 amino acids. The CDR3 nucleotides are TGTGCCAGCAGCCGAGTGACTAGCGGGCGTACGGTTAGGGAGACCCAGTACTTC. This sequence encodes CASSRVTSGRTVRETQYF.

This clonotype turned up a few times. The chain couples TRBV20-1 to TRBJ1-3, with D maybe TRBD1 (5 bases). Germline V gene lookup returns CDR1 DFQATT and CDR2 SNEGSKA (reference sequence). Trimming shortened V by 0 bases and J by 6 bases, and 12 bases separated the two germline ends. The CDR3 sequence is 14 residues long. The CDR3, as DNA: TGCAGTGCTAGAGAGGCCCAGGGTGTAAACACCATATATTTT. Its protein is CSAREAQGVNTIYF.

V is TRBV7-9 and J is TRBJ1-5; 9 nucleotides align to TRBD1. Germline V gene sequence: CDR1 SEHNR, CDR2 FQNEAQ (reference sequence). V trimming: 5 bases; J trimming: 6 bases; junction bases outside the gene matches: 8. The CDR3 loop spans 15 amino acids. CDR3 in amino acids: CASSPPGQGAQPQHF. CDR3 sequence (DNA): TGTGCCAGCAGCCCACCGGGACAGGGCGCTCAGCCCCAGCATTTT.

The DNA of the CDR3 is TGTGCCAGCAGTTACTCTGGCGGGGGGTCCTGGTACCAAGAGACCCAGTACTTC. Translation gives CASSYSGGGSWYQETQYF. The chain uses TRBV6-6 and TRBJ2-5; TRBD2 agrees at 8 bases. The CDR3 consists of 18 residues. Germline V gene lookup returns CDR1 MNHNY and CDR2 SVGAGI (reference sequence). Germline trimming cut 0 bases from V and 0 bases from J; bases unmatched to any gene: 9.

This clonotype was seen ten or more times. The V and J genes are TRBV5-8 and TRBJ2-1; 10 bases are a match to TRBD2. The germline CDR1 and CDR2 sequences are SGHTS and YDEGEE. The CDR3 sequence is 16 residues long. With V trimmed by 0 bases and J by 5 bases, 5 bases remained unmatched. The CDR3 nucleotides are TGTGCCAGCAGCTTGGTAGGGCTAGCGGGGGACAATGAGCAGTTCTTC. It is translated as CASSLVGLAGDNEQFF.

This clonotype was found a few times. This rearrangement joins TRBV6-2 or TRBV6-3 to TRBJ2-4, with D maybe TRBD2 (6 bases). The CDR3 is 16 amino acids. With 0 bases removed from V and 0 bases from J, the gap between germline ends came to 9 bases. Germline CDR1 reads MNHEY; CDR2 reads SVGEGT. Here the CDR3 DNA reads TGTGCCAGCAGTTACTCCTTGGGACTAGCCAAAAACATTCAGTACTTC. It yields the protein CASSYSLGLAKNIQYF.

Ten or more counts support this clonotype. The rearrangement joins TRBV28 to TRBJ2-5; TRBD1 matches at 10 bases. The V gene end was trimmed by 6 bases and the J gene end by 5 bases; junction bases not matched to a gene: 6. The CDR3 length is 14 residues. CDR1 MDHEN and CDR2 SYDVKM come from the germline V gene. The CDR3 sequence: CASRDRGRGETQYF. The CDR3 DNA is TGTGCCAGCAGAGACAGGGGGCGCGGGGAGACCCAGTACTTC.

The V and J genes are TRBV11-2 and TRBJ1-3, with D perhaps TRBD1 (5 bases). Germline-derived CDR1 and CDR2 are SGHAT and FQNNGV. CDR3 length: 14 amino acids. The ends were cut back, 5 bases at V and 3 bases at J, with 11 bases in the middle. DNA of the CDR3: TGTGCCAGCAGCGTCCGGGGGTTTGGAAACACCATATATTTT. It encodes CASSVRGFGNTIYF. The whole variable domain, filled in from reference TRBV11-2 and TRBJ1-3, reads EAGVAQSPRYKIIEKRQSVAFWCNPISGHATLYWYQQILGQGPKLLIQFQNNGVVDDSQLPKDRFSAERLKGVDSTLKIQPAKLEDSAVYLCASSVRGFGNTIYFGEGSWLTVV.

This clonotype was seen only a few times. The chain employs TRBV7-9 and TRBJ1-6; the D is unclear. This CDR3 contains 15 residues. V lost 1 base to trimming and J lost 7 bases, with 11 bases between them. Per the germline V gene, CDR1 is SEHNR and CDR2 is FQNEAQ (reference sequence). This CDR3 is CASSLELYGNSPLHF. CDR3 nucleotides: TGTGCCAGCAGCTTAGAGTTATATGGAAATTCACCCCTCCACTTT.

This clonotype is deemed medium-sized. The J gene is TRBJ2-1, the V gene TRBV6-2 or TRBV6-3; TRBD1 matches at 9 bases. Trimming at V came to 5 bases and at J to 5 bases, leaving 10 bases not matched to a gene. Germline values: CDR1 MNHEY, CDR2 SVGEGT. This CDR3 comprises 16 residues. Written as DNA, the CDR3 is TGTGCCAGCAGTCCCCTCCGGGACAGGGTGGACAATGAGCAGTTCTTC. Translating it yields CASSPLRDRVDNEQFF.

This clonotype was seen more than once but under ten times. CDR3 region: CASSYSGTGNTEAFF. The CDR3 bases are TGTGCCAGCAGTTACTCAGGGACAGGAAACACTGAAGCTTTCTTT. The chain uses TRBV6-5 and TRBJ1-1; TRBD1 agrees at 8 bases. This CDR3 spans 15 amino acids. V lost 0 bases and J lost 2; bases outside the gene matches: 2. Germline V gives CDR1 MNHEY, CDR2 SVGAGI.

The CDR3 spells CASSQGANGGAGGYTF. The DNA of the CDR3 is TGCGCCAGCAGCCAGGGAGCGAATGGGGGCGCGGGGGGCTACACCTTC. The chain is built from TRBV4-3 and TRBJ1-2; maybe TRBD1 (6 bases). Germline V lookup: CDR1 LGHNA, CDR2 YSLEER. Trimming stripped 3 bases from V and 8 bases from J, with 22 bases between. This CDR3 region has 16 residues.

J is TRBJ1-1 and V is TRBV20-1; the D gene is possibly TRBD1 (5 bases). Germline CDR1 is DFQATT and CDR2 is SNEGSKA (reference sequence). CDR3 length: 11 residues. Trimming pared 7 bases from V and 5 bases from J, leaving 11 bases between. The CDR3 region has the DNA TGCAGTGGACAGTCTGGGACTGAAGCTTTCTTT. Amino acids: CSGQSGTEAFF.

CDR3: CASSQDLQARISPQHF. In DNA, the CDR3 is TGCGCCAGCAGCCAAGATTTACAGGCACGCATCAGCCCCCAGCATTTT. The chain couples TRBV4-3 to TRBJ1-5; perhaps TRBD1 as D (5 bases). This CDR3 contains 16 residues. V was shortened by 0 bases and J by 10 bases, with 19 bases between the two germline ends. The germline V gene has CDR1 LGHNA and CDR2 YSLEER.

The table lists this clonotype with a few counts. The chain's CDR3 is CASSVDLAGVAEQFF. The CDR3 DNA is TGTGCCAGCAGCGTAGATCTAGCGGGGGTGGCTGAGCAGTTCTTC. The V gene is TRBV9, the J gene TRBJ2-1; 10 bases map to TRBD2. Germline trimming cut 0 bases from V and 9 bases from J; bases unmatched to any gene: 6. Per the germline V gene, CDR1 is SGDLS and CDR2 is YYNGEE. This CDR3 spans 15 amino acids.

Many counts were recorded for this clonotype. The V gene is TRBV5-1, the J gene TRBJ1-2; 9 bases line up with TRBD1. V lost 5 bases and J lost 2; bases outside the gene matches: 4. Per germline, CDR1 SGHRS and CDR2 YFSETQ. This CDR3 has 14 residues. CDR3 protein: CASRTGTGNYGYTF. CDR3 DNA sequence: TGCGCCAGCAGAACCGGGACAGGGAACTATGGCTACACCTTC.